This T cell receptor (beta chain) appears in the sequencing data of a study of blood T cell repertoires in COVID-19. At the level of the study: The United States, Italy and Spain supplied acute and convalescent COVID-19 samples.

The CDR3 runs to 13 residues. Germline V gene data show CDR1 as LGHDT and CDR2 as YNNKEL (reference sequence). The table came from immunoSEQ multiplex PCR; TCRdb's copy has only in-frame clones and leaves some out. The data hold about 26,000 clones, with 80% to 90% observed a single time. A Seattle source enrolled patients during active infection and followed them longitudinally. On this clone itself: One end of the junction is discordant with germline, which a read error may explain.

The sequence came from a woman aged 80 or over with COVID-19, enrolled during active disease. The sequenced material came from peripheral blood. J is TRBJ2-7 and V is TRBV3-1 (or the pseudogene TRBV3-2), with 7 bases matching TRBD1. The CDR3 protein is CASSTLDRSSLHF. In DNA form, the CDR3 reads TGTGCCAGCAGCACCCTGGACAGGTCGTCATTGCACTTC.